The clone carrying this TCR beta chain was picked up many times. There are 12 residues in the CDR3. J lost 6 bases, V lost 5 bases, and 2 bases had no gene match. Germline CDR1 and CDR2: MDHEN and SYDVKM. Amplification used 60 Vbeta primers and 13 Jbeta primers. The method was immunoSEQ multiplex PCR; TCRdb's version includes in-frame clones alone and lacks a portion of them. This sample has about 170,000 clones; approximately 80% occur once, and the top ten carry approximately 2.3%. The sample comes from a study of cytomegalovirus exposure and HLA in healthy donors. The chain recombines TRBV28 with TRBJ1-1; 8 bases fit TRBD1. Sequenced: PBMCs. The source of this sequence is a male donor in good health and CMV-seronegative. CDR3 region: CASSVQGAEAFF. Here the CDR3 DNA reads TGTGCCAGCAGTGTACAGGGGGCTGAAGCTTTCTTT.